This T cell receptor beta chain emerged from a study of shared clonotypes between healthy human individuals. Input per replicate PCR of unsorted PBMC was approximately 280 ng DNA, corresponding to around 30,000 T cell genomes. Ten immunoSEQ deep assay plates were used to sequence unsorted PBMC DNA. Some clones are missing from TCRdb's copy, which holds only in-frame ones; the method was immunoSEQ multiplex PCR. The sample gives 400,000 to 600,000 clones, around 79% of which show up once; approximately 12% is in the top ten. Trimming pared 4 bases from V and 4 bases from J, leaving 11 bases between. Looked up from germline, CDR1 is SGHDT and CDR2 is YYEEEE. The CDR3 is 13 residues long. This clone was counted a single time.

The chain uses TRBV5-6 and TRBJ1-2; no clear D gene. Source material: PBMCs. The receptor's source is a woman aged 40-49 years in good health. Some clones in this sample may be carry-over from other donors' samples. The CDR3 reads CASSPGIAYGYTF. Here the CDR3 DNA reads TGTGCCAGCAGCCCAGGAATTGCCTATGGCTACACCTTC.